This TCR beta chain is from a study of beta chain features in type 1 diabetes. Study-level findings and limits: Type 1 diabetes patients showed fewer insertions and more deletions at VDJ junctions. The question of HLA type influencing TCRB rearrangement was one that remained unresolved here. People with Type 1 diabetes carried modestly yet significantly shorter TCRB CDR3s in all four CD4+ subsets.

The CDR3 length is 15 residues. Germline CDR1 is LGHNA and CDR2 is YNFKEQ. The V end was cut by 6 bases, the J end by 3 bases, with 15 bases between. One heparinised blood draw, averaging about 116 mL, came from each donor. Investigators reverse transcribed all isolated RNA, so they sequenced expressed TCRB transcripts. Generated by immunoSEQ multiplex PCR, the TCRdb table keeps only in-frame clones and is missing some. The top ten hold approximately 6.7% of the sample, which has about 320,000 clones, roughly 15% seen once. This clone was picked up a small number of times. Its antigen remains unknown. The specimen sequenced was central memory CD4+ T cells from blood. The V call is TRBV4-2, the J call TRBJ1-5, with D unclear. This sequence was found in a man under 40 in good health. CDR3 residues: CASRGGTSLNQPQHF. In DNA, the CDR3 is TGTGCCAGCAGAGGCGGCACTTCCCTCAATCAGCCCCAGCATTTT.